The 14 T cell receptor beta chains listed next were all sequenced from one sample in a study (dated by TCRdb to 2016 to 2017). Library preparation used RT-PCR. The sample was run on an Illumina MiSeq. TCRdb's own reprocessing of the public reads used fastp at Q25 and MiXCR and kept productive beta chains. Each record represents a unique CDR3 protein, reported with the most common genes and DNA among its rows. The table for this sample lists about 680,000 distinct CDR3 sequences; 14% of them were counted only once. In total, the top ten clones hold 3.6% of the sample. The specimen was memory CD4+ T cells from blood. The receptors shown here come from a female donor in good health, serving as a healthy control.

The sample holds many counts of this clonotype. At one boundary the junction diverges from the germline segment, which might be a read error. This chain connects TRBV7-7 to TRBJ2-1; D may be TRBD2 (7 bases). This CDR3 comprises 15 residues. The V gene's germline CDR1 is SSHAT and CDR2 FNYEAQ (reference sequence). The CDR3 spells CASSPGEGGYNEQFF. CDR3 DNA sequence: TGTGCTAGCAGCCCAGGGGAGGGGGGCTACAATGAGCAGTTCTTC.

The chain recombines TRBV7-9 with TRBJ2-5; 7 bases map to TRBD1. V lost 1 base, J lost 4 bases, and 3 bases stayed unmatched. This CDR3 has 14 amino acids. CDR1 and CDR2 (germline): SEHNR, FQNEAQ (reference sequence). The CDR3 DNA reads TGTGCCAGCAGCTTAGAGTCAGGGGGAGAGACCCAGTACTTC. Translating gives CASSLESGGETQYF. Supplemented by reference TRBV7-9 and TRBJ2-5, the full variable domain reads DTGVSQNPRHKITKRGQNVTFRCDPISEHNRLYWYRQTLGQGPEFLTYFQNEAQLEKSRLLSDRFSAERPKGSFSTLEIQRTEQGDSAMYLCASSLESGGETQYFGPGTRLLVL.

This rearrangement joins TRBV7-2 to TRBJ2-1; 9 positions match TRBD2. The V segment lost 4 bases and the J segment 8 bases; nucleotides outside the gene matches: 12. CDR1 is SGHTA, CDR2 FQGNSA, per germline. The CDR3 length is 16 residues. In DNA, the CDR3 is TGTGCCAGCAGCTCCCTAGCGGGAAGTTTGATATATGAGCAGTTCTTC. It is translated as CASSSLAGSLIYEQFF.

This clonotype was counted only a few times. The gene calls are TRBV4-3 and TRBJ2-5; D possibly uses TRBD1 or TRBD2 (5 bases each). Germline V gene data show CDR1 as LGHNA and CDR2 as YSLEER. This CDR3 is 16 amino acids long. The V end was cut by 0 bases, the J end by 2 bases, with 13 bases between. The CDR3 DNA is TGCGCCAGCAGCCAAGATAAAGGGACCTTTCAAGAGACCCAGTACTTC. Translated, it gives CASSQDKGTFQETQYF.

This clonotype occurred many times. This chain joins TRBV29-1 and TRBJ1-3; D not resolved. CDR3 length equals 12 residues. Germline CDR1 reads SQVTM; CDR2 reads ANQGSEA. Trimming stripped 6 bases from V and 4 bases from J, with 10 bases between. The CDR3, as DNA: TGCAGCGTCGGATCTGACGGAAACACCATATATTTT. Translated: CSVGSDGNTIYF.

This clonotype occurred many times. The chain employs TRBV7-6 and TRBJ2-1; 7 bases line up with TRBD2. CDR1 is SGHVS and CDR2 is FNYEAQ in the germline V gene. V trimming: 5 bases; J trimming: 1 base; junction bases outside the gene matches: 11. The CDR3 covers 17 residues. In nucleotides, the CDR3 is TGTGCCAGCAGCAAAAGTGGGGGGAGGGAATCCTACAATGAGCAGTTCTTC. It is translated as CASSKSGGRESYNEQFF. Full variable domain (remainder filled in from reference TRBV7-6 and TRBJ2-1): GAGVSQSPRYKVTKRGQDVALRCDPISGHVSLYWYRQALGQGPEFLTYFNYEAQQDKSGLPNDRFSAERPEGSISTLTIQRTEQRDSAMYRCASSKSGGRESYNEQFFGPGTRLTVL.

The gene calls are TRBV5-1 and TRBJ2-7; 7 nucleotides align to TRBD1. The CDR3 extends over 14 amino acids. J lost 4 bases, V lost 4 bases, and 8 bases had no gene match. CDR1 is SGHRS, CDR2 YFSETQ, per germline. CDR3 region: CASSVTGHRYEQYF. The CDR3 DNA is TGCGCCAGCAGCGTGACAGGGCACCGGTACGAGCAGTACTTC.

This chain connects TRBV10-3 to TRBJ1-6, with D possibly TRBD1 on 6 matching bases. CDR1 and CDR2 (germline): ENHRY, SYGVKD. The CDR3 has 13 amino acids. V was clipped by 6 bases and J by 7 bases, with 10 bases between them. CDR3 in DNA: TGTGCCATCAGCGTGGACAGAAATTCACCCCTCCACTTT. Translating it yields CAISVDRNSPLHF.

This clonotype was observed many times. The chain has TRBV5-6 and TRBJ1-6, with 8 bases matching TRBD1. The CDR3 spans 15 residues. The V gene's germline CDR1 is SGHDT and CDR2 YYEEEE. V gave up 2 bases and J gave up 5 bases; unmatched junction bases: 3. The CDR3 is CASSFRDRNNSPLHF. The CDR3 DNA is TGTGCCAGCAGCTTCCGGGACAGGAATAATTCACCCCTCCACTTT. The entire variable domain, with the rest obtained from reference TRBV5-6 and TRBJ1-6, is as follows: DAGVTQSPTHLIKTRGQQVTLRCSPKSGHDTVSWYQQALGQGPQFIFQYYEEEERQRGNFPDRFSGHQFPNYSSELNVNALLLGDSALYLCASSFRDRNNSPLHFGNGTRLTVT.

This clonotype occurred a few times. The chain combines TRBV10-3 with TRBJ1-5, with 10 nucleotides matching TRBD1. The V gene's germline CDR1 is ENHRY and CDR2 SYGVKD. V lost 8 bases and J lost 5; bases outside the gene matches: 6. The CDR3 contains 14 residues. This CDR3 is CAIGSGTGDQPQHF. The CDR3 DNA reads TGTGCCATCGGGTCCGGGACAGGGGATCAGCCCCAGCATTTT.

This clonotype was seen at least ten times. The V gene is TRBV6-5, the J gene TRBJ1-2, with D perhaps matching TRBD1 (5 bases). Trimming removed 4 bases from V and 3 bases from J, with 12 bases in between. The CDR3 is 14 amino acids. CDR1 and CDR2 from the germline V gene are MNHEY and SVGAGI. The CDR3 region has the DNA TGTGCCAGCAGTTCCCTCCAGGGCTACTATGGCTACACCTTC. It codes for CASSSLQGYYGYTF.

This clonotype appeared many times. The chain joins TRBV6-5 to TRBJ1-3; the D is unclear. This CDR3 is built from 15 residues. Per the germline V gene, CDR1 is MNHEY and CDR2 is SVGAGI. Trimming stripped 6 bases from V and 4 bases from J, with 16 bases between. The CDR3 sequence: CASRRGNRWGNTIYF. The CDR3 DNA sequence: TGTGCCAGCAGACGGGGAAACCGATGGGGAAACACCATATATTTT.

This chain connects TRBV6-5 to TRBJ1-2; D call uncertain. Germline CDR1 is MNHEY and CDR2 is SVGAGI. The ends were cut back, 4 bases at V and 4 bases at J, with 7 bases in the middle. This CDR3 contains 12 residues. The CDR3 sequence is CASSFAGYGYTF. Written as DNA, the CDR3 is TGTGCCAGCAGTTTCGCCGGCTATGGCTACACCTTC.

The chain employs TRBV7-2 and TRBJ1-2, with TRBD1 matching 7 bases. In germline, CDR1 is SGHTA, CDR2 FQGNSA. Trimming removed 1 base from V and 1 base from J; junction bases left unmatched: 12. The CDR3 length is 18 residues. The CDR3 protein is CASSLEGVGQRINYGYTF. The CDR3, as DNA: TGTGCCAGCAGCTTAGAGGGGGTGGGACAGAGGATTAACTATGGCTACACCTTC.